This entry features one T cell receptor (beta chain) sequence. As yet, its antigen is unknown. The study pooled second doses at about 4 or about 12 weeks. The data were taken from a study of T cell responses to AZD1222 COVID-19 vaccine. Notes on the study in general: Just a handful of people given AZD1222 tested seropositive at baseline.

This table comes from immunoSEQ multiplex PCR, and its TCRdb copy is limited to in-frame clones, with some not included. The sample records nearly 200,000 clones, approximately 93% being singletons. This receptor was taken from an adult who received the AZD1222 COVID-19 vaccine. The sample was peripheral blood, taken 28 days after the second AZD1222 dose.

The CDR3 DNA follows: TGTGCCAGCAGTTCCTCGGTTGGCACTGAAGCTTTCTTT. Its protein is CASSSSVGTEAFF. The chain couples TRBV12-3 or TRBV12-4 to TRBJ1-1; the D is unclear. The CDR3 spans 13 residues. The germline V and J ends were trimmed by 4 bases and 4 bases, with 10 bases remaining between them.